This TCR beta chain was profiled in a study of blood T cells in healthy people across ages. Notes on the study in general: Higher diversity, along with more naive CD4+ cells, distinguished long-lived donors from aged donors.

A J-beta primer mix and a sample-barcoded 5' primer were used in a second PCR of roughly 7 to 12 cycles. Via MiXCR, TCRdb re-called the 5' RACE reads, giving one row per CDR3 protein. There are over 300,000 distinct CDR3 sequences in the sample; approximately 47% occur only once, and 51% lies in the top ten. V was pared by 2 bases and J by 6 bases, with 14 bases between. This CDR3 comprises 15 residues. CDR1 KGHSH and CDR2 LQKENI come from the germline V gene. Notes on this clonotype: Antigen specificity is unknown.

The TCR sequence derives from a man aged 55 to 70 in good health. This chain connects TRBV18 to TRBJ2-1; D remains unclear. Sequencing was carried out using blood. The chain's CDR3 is CASSPDGVRGNEQFF. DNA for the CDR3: TGTGCCAGCTCACCAGATGGGGTGAGAGGCAATGAGCAGTTCTTC.